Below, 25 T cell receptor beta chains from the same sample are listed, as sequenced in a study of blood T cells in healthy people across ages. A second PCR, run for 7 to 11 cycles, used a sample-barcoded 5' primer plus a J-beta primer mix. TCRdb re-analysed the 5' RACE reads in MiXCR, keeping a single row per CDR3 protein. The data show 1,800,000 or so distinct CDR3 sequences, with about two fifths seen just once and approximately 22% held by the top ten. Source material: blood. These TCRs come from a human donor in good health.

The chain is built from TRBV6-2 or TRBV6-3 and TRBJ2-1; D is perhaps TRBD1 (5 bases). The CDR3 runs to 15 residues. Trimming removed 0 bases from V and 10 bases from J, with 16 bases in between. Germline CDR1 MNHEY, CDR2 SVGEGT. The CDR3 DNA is TGTGCCAGCAGTTACTCGATTCGACAGACCTACGAGCAGTTCTTC. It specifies CASSYSIRQTYEQFF.

DNA for the CDR3: TGTGCCAGCAGGAAAGCGGGGCGCACAGATACGCAGTATTTT. Translation gives CASRKAGRTDTQYF. The chain recombines TRBV7-3 with TRBJ2-3; 7 bases map to TRBD2. There are 14 residues in the CDR3. Germline loops: CDR1 SGHTA, CDR2 FQGTGA. V gave up 6 bases and J gave up 1 base; unmatched junction bases: 4.

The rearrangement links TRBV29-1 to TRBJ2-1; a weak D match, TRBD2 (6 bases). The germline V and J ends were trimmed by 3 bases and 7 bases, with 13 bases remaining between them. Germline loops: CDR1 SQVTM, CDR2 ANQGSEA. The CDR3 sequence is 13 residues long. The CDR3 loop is CSVDRSGGNEQFF. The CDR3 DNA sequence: TGCAGCGTTGATAGAAGCGGAGGGAATGAGCAGTTCTTC.

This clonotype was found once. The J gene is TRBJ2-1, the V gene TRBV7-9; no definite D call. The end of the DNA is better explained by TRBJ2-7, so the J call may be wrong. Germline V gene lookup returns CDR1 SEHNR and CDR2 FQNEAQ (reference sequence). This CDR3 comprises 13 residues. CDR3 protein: CASSPRHENEQYF. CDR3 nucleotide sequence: TGTGCCAGCAGCCCACGACATGAAAACGAGCAGTACTTC.

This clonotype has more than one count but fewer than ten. CDR3 coding DNA: TGCGCCAGCAGCTCCAGGACTAGCGAAGCCTACAATGAGCAGTTCTTC. Its translation is CASSSRTSEAYNEQFF. The chain joins TRBV5-1 to TRBJ2-1, with 9 bases lining up with TRBD2. CDR3 length: 16 residues. Germline CDR1 and CDR2: SGHRS and YFSETQ. The junction had 6 bases not matched to a gene; V was cut back by 3 bases and J by 2 bases.

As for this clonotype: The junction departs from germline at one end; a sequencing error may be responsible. CDR3 DNA: TGTGCCAGCTCACCTGACAGCCTTAATGAAAAACCGTTTTTT. Translated, it gives CASSPDSLNEKPFF. This chain links TRBV18 with TRBJ1-4, with D tentatively TRBD1 (5 bases). The CDR3 sequence is 14 residues long. From germline, CDR1 is KGHSH and CDR2 LQKENI.

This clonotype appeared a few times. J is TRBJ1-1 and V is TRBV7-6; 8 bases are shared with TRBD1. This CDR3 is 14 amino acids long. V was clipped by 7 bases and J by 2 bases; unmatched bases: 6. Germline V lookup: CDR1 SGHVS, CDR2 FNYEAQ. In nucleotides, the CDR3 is TGTGCCAGCAACGGGGGACAGGTTAACACTGAAGCTTTCTTT. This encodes CASNGGQVNTEAFF.

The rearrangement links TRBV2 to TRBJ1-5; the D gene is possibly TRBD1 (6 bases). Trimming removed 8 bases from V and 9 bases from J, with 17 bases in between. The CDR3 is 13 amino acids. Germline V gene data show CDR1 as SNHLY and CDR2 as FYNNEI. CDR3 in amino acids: CASRGGRAGPQHF. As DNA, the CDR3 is TGTGCCAGCCGCGGGGGGCGTGCTGGGCCCCAGCATTTT. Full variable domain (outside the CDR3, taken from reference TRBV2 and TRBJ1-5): EPEVTQTPSHQVTQMGQEVILRCVPISNHLYFYWYRQILGQKVEFLVSFYNNEISEKSEIFDDQFSVERPDGSNFTLKIRSTKLEDSAMYFCASRGGRAGPQHFGDGTRLSIL.

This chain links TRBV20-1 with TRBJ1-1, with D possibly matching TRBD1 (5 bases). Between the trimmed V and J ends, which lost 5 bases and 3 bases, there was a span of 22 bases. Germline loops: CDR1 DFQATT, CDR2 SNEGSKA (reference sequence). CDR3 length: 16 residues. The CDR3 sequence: CSARHPRDGSYTEAFF. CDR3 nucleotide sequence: TGCAGTGCTCGTCACCCCAGGGATGGGTCATACACTGAAGCTTTCTTT.

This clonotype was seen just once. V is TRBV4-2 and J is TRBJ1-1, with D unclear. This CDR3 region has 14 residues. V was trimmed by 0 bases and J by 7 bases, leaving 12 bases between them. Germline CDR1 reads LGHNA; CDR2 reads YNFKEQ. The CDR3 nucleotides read TGTGCCAGCAGCCAAGAGTGGCGGGCTGATGAAGCTTTCTTT. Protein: CASSQEWRADEAFF.

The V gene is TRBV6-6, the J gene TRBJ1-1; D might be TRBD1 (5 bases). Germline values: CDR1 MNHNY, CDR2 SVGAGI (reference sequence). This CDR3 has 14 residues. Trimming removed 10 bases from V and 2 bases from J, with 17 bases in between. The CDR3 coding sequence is TGTGCCACCCGATTGGGACGGATCAACACTGAAGCTTTCTTT. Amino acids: CATRLGRINTEAFF.

The CDR3 bases are TGCAGCGTTGAGGCGCAGCGTAATACTGAAGCTTTCTTT. Amino acids: CSVEAQRNTEAFF. The chain is built from TRBV29-1 and TRBJ1-1, with D unresolved. Per germline, CDR1 SQVTM and CDR2 ANQGSEA. The CDR3 sequence is 13 residues long. Trimming took 3 bases from V and 5 from J, leaving 13 bases between them.

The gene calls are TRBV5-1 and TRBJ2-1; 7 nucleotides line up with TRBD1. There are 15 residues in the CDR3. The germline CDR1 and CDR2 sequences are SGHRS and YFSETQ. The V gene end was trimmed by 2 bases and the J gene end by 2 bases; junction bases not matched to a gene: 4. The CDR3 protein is CASSFSQGAYNEQFF. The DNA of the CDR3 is TGCGCCAGCAGCTTCAGCCAGGGGGCCTACAATGAGCAGTTCTTC.

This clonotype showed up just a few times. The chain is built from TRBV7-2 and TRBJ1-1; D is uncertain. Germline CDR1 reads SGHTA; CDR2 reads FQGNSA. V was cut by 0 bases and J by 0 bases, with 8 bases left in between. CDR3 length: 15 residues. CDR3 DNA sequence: TGTGCCAGCAGCTTAGCTCCGTTGTTGAACACTGAAGCTTTCTTT. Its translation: CASSLAPLLNTEAFF.

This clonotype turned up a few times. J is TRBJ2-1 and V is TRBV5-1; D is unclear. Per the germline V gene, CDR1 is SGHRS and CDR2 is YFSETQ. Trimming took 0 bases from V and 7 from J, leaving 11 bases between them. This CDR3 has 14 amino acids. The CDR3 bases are TGCGCCAGCAGCTTGGGGGCTGACCGTAATGAGCAGTTCTTC. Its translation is CASSLGADRNEQFF.

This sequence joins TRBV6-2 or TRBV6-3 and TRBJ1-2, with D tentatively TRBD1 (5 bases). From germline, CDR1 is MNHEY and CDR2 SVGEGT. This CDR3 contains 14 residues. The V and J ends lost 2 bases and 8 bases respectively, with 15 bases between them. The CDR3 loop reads CASSYGGGPGGYTF. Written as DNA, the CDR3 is TGTGCCAGCAGTTACGGGGGAGGCCCAGGGGGCTACACCTTC.

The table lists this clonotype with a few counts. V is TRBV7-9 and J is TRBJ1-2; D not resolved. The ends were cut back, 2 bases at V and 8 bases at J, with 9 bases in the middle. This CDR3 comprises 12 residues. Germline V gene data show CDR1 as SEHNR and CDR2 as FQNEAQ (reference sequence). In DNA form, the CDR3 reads TGTGCCAGCAGCTTATTGGCAGGAGGCTACACCTTC. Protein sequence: CASSLLAGGYTF.

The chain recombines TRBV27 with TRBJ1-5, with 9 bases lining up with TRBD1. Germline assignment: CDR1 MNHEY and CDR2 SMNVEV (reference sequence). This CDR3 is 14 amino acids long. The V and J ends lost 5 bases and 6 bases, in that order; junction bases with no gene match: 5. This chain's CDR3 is CASSATGGGQPQHF. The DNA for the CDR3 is TGTGCCAGCAGTGCGACAGGGGGAGGTCAGCCCCAGCATTTT.

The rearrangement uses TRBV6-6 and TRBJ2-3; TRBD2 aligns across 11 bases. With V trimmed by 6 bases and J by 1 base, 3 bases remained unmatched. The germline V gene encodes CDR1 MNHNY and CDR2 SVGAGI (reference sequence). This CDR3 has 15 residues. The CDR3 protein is CASSYSGGGTDTQYF. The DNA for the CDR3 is TGTGCCAGCAGCTATAGCGGGGGGGGCACAGATACGCAGTATTTT.

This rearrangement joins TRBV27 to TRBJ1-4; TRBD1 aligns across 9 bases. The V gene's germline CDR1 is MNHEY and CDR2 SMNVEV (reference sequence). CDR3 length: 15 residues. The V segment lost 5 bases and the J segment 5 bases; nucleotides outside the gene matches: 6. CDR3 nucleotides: TGTGCCAGCAGTCCCACAGGGGGCGTAAATGAAAAACTGTTTTTT. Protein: CASSPTGGVNEKLFF. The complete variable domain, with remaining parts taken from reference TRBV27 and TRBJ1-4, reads EAQVTQNPRYLITVTGKKLTVTCSQNMNHEYMSWYRQDPGLGLRQIYYSMNVEVTDKGDVPEGYKVSRKEKRNFPLILESPSPNQTSLYFCASSPTGGVNEKLFFGSGTQLSVL.

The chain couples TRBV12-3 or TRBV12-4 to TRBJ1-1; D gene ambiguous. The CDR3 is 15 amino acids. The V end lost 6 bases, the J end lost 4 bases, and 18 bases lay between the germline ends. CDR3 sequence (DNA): TGTGCCAGCAGGGACTCCGGTCCGCCATCCACTGAAGCTTTCTTT. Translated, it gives CASRDSGPPSTEAFF.

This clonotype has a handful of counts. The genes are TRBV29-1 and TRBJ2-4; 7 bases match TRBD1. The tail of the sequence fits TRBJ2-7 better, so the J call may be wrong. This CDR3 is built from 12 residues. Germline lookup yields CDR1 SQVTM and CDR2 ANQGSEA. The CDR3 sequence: CSVFYTGVEQYF. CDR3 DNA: TGCAGCGTTTTTTATACAGGGGTCGAGCAGTACTTC.

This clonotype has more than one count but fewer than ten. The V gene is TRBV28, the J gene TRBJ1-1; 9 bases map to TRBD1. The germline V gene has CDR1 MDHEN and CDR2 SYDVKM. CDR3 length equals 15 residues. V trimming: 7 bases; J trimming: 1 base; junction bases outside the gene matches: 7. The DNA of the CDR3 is TGTGCCAGCACCACCTGGGGACAGGGGAACACTGAAGCTTTCTTT. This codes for CASTTWGQGNTEAFF.

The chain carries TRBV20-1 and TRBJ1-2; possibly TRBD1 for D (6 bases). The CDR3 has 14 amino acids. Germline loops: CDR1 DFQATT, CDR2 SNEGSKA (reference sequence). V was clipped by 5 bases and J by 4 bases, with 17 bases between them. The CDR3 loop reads CSAADGGRGYGYTF. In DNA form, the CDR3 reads TGCAGTGCTGCGGATGGGGGGCGGGGCTATGGCTACACCTTC.

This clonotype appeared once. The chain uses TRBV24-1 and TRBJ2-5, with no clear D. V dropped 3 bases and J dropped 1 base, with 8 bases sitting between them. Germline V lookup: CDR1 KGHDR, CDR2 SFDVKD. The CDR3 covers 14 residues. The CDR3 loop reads CATSDPKTQETQYF. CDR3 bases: TGTGCCACCAGTGATCCTAAGACCCAAGAGACCCAGTACTTC.